The next 30 T cell receptor beta chains were all read from a single sample in a study of T cells in Graves' hyperthyroidism and ophthalmopathy. Using RNA transcripts as the source, TCR beta CDR3 regions were amplified. HTBI primers drove first-round RT-PCR of the TCR CDR3. One entry per CDR3 protein results from TCRdb running MiXCR on the multiplex PCR reads. The sample includes roughly 580,000 distinct CDR3 sequences, about 14% seen only once; the top ten take under 7%. The sample was blood. The receptors come from a woman younger than 45 with Graves' hyperthyroidism that later progressed to Graves' ophthalmopathy.

At least ten counts were recorded for this clonotype. The chain joins TRBV2 to TRBJ2-1; tentative D call: TRBD2 (6 bases). V lost 0 bases to trimming and J lost 2 bases, with 11 bases between them. This CDR3 has 16 residues. Germline CDR1 reads SNHLY; CDR2 reads FYNNEI. The CDR3 here is CASSEAGLITYNEQFF. The CDR3 bases are TGTGCCAGCAGTGAAGCGGGACTCATTACCTACAATGAGCAGTTCTTC.

This clonotype was seen ten or more times. The chain carries TRBV28 and TRBJ2-7, with D possibly TRBD1 on 5 matching bases. The germline V and J ends were trimmed by 7 bases and 2 bases, with 12 bases remaining between them. The germline gives CDR1 MDHEN, CDR2 SYDVKM. CDR3 size: 13 residues. The CDR3 loop is CASISRVPYEQYF. Written as DNA, the CDR3 is TGTGCCAGCATTAGCAGGGTTCCCTACGAGCAGTACTTC.

This chain's CDR3 is CASSPLTQYNEQFF. The CDR3 nucleotides read TGTGCCAGCTCACCTTTAACACAGTACAATGAGCAGTTCTTC. The gene calls are TRBV18 and TRBJ2-1; D gene ambiguous. The CDR3 runs to 14 residues. Germline V gives CDR1 KGHSH, CDR2 LQKENI. V was trimmed by 3 bases and J by 4 bases, leaving 10 bases between them.

Many counts were recorded for this clonotype. The chain has TRBV10-1 and TRBJ2-7; D is ambiguous. The length of the CDR3 is 12 residues. CDR1 WNHNN and CDR2 SYGVQD come from the germline V gene (reference sequence). Between the trimmed V and J ends, which lost 3 bases and 4 bases, there was a span of 7 bases. This CDR3 reads CASSDPGYEQYF. The CDR3 DNA is TGCGCCAGCAGTGATCCCGGGTACGAGCAGTACTTC.

This chain joins TRBV9 and TRBJ1-2; TRBD1 matches at 7 bases. This CDR3 is built from 15 residues. V lost 0 bases and J lost 7; bases outside the gene matches: 9. Germline CDR1 SGDLS, CDR2 YYNGEE. The CDR3 here is CASSVAGQGVVGYTF. In DNA, the CDR3 is TGTGCCAGCAGCGTAGCAGGGCAGGGGGTAGTTGGCTACACCTTC.

This clonotype was found many times. The rearrangement links TRBV27 to TRBJ2-7; 8 bases match TRBD1. CDR3 length: 15 amino acids. V gave up 2 bases and J gave up 2 bases; unmatched junction bases: 5. CDR1 is MNHEY and CDR2 is SMNVEV in the germline V gene (reference sequence). CDR3 nucleotides: TGTGCCAGCAGTTTAAGGCAGGGGGCTCCCTACGAGCAGTACTTC. Translation gives CASSLRQGAPYEQYF.

This clonotype was picked up many times. This rearrangement joins TRBV24-1 to TRBJ1-1; D is unresolved. V was clipped by 3 bases and J by 1 base, with 11 bases between them. CDR1 and CDR2 from the germline V gene are KGHDR and SFDVKD. The CDR3 consists of 15 residues. The CDR3 DNA reads as TGTGCCACCAGTGATCCGCGGGCAGCGAACACTGAAGCTTTCTTT. Its translation: CATSDPRAANTEAFF.

This clonotype has ten or more counts. The V call is TRBV11-3, the J call TRBJ2-1, with 11 nucleotides matching TRBD2. This CDR3 has 15 amino acids. Trimming took 3 bases from V and 8 from J; bases not matched to a gene: 6. Per the germline V gene, CDR1 is SGHNT and CDR2 is YENEEA. The CDR3 spells CASSFRSGRDHEQFF. The CDR3 bases are TGTGCCAGCAGCTTTCGTAGCGGGAGGGACCATGAGCAGTTCTTC.

This clonotype was seen many times. The rearrangement uses TRBV7-8 and TRBJ2-3; a possible D gene is TRBD2 (6 bases). Germline lookup yields CDR1 SGHVS and CDR2 FQNEAQ. V was cut by 6 bases and J by 4 bases, with 20 bases left in between. The CDR3 covers 16 residues. The CDR3 DNA follows: TGTGCCAGCAGTAGACTAGACCCGGTGGGCCCAGATACGCAGTATTTT. Encoded protein: CASSRLDPVGPDTQYF.

The rearrangement uses TRBV29-1 and TRBJ2-2; 8 nucleotides align to TRBD2. This CDR3 has 16 residues. The V and J ends lost 4 bases and 6 bases, in that order; junction bases with no gene match: 13. CDR1 is SQVTM, CDR2 ANQGSEA, per germline. CDR3 protein: CSVAMEGREAPGELFF. CDR3 DNA: TGCAGCGTTGCTATGGAGGGGCGGGAGGCCCCCGGGGAGCTGTTTTTT.

The table lists this clonotype with many counts. The chain is built from TRBV6-1 and TRBJ1-3; TRBD1 aligns across 9 bases. The CDR3 length is 17 residues. The V gene's germline CDR1 is MNHNS and CDR2 SASEGT. Trimming cost V 5 bases and J 3 bases; bases outside gene matches: 11. CDR3 bases: TGTGCCAGCAGTATTCCAGAAAGGACAGGGGATGGAAACACCATATATTTT. Its translation is CASSIPERTGDGNTIYF.

For this clonotype: A much larger clone differs from this one at a single base, so this may be a read error. The chain carries TRBV3-1 and TRBJ2-1, with D maybe TRBD2 (6 bases). V gave up 1 base and J gave up 8 bases, with 9 bases separating them. The germline CDR1 and CDR2 sequences are LGHDT and YNNKEL (reference sequence). CDR3 length equals 13 residues. The CDR3 is CASSQGTGDEQFF. The CDR3 DNA follows: TGTGCCAGCAGCCAAGGAACGGGAGATGAGCAGTTCTTC.

This clonotype was seen a handful of times. CDR3 loop: CASSIEGMRYTF. The CDR3, as DNA: TGTGCCAGTAGTATAGAGGGGATGCGGTACACCTTC. The rearrangement uses TRBV19 and TRBJ1-2; no reliable D call. The CDR3 spans 12 residues. V shed 0 bases and J shed 11 bases, with 10 bases lying between them. Germline CDR1 is LNHDA and CDR2 is SQIVND (reference sequence).

This clonotype was counted many times. This chain connects TRBV28 to TRBJ1-1; D gene ambiguous. The CDR3 contains 14 residues. Trimming removed 5 bases at V and 2 bases at J, with 12 bases between. Germline V gives CDR1 MDHEN, CDR2 SYDVKM. In DNA form, the CDR3 reads TGTGCCAGCAGTCCCCCCCAGAAAAACACTGAAGCTTTCTTT. Translation gives CASSPPQKNTEAFF.

This clonotype was seen many times. The CDR3 sequence: CASSFTSGASEQYF. CDR3 DNA: TGTGCCAGCAGTTTTACTAGCGGTGCTAGCGAGCAGTACTTC. The V call is TRBV28, the J call TRBJ2-7; TRBD2 matches 8 bases. Germline assignment: CDR1 MDHEN and CDR2 SYDVKM. The CDR3 covers 14 residues. The V gene end was trimmed by 3 bases and the J gene end by 6 bases; junction bases not matched to a gene: 7.

This clonotype was observed many times. This sequence joins TRBV12-3 or TRBV12-4 and TRBJ1-1, with D possibly TRBD1 on 5 matching bases. Trimming removed 6 bases at V and 6 bases at J, with 14 bases between. This CDR3 region has 13 residues. The CDR3 DNA sequence: TGTGCCAGCAGACCACCAGGGAAACCTGAAGCTTTCTTT. Encoded protein: CASRPPGKPEAFF.

In this sample, this clonotype turned up a few times. The V gene is TRBV5-6, the J gene TRBJ2-7; tentatively, D is TRBD2 (5 bases). Germline CDR1 reads SGHDT; CDR2 reads YYEEEE. Trimming removed 4 bases at V and 6 bases at J, with 23 bases between. This CDR3 has 16 amino acids. In DNA form, the CDR3 reads TGTGCCAGCAGCGGGCCCCTGACTATCGGGGTGGGCGAGCAGTACTTC. This gives the protein CASSGPLTIGVGEQYF.

The V call is TRBV9, the J call TRBJ2-2; D gene unclear. CDR3 length equals 12 residues. From germline, CDR1 is SGDLS and CDR2 YYNGEE. The V and J ends lost 3 bases and 4 bases respectively, with 4 bases between them. The CDR3 spells CASSAATGELFF. CDR3 in DNA: TGTGCCAGCAGCGCCGCCACCGGGGAGCTGTTTTTT.

This clonotype has just a few counts. V and J are TRBV28 and TRBJ2-5; TRBD2 might be the D (5 bases). The V gene lost 8 bases and the J gene lost 4 bases, with 26 bases spanning the gap. There are 17 residues in the CDR3. CDR1 and CDR2 from the germline V gene are MDHEN and SYDVKM. CDR3 sequence (DNA): TGTGCCAGCGGTCAAAAACCCCTCGGGATGCGTAGAGAGACCCAGTACTTC. It codes for CASGQKPLGMRRETQYF.

At least ten counts were recorded for this clonotype. The gene calls are TRBV7-2 and TRBJ2-7; TRBD2 agrees at 12 bases. Germline V gene data show CDR1 as SGHTA and CDR2 as FQGNSA. There are 15 residues in the CDR3. J gave up 6 bases and V 2 bases, and 5 bases lay outside the gene matches. The CDR3 sequence is CASSLSLAGGSEQYF. The CDR3, as DNA: TGTGCCAGCAGCTTATCTCTAGCGGGAGGGTCCGAGCAGTACTTC. Using reference TRBV7-2 and TRBJ2-7 for the parts outside the CDR3, the full variable domain is GAGVSQSPSNKVTEKGKDVELRCDPISGHTALYWYRQSLGQGLEFLIYFQGNSAPDKSGLPSDRFSAERTGGSVSTLTIQRTQQEDSAVYLCASSLSLAGGSEQYFGPGTRLTVT.

This clonotype was counted at least ten times. The chain recombines TRBV2 with TRBJ2-1; D is ambiguous. The V end was cut by 6 bases, the J end by 11 bases, with 11 bases between. The length of the CDR3 is 11 residues. The germline CDR1 and CDR2 sequences are SNHLY and FYNNEI. The CDR3 region has the DNA TGTGCCAGCAGCGAGACCCTCAAGCAGTTCTTC. Translated, it gives CASSETLKQFF. Full variable domain (remainder filled in from reference TRBV2 and TRBJ2-1): EPEVTQTPSHQVTQMGQEVILRCVPISNHLYFYWYRQILGQKVEFLVSFYNNEISEKSEIFDDQFSVERPDGSNFTLKIRSTKLEDSAMYFCASSETLKQFFGPGTRLTVL.

This clonotype has ten or more counts. The V gene is TRBV6-1, the J gene TRBJ2-5; 7 bases fit TRBD2. CDR3 size: 13 residues. The germline V gene has CDR1 MNHNS and CDR2 SASEGT. With V trimmed by 6 bases and J by 6 bases, 7 bases remained unmatched. CDR3 in DNA: TGTGCCAGCAGCCCGAGCGGGACGCAGACCCAGTACTTC. It yields the protein CASSPSGTQTQYF.

In its sample, this clonotype was seen many times. The V and J genes are TRBV30 and TRBJ2-3, with TRBD2 matching over 8 bases. With V trimmed by 2 bases and J by 5 bases, 12 bases remained unmatched. The CDR3 covers 16 residues. In germline, CDR1 is GTSNPN, CDR2 SVGIG (reference sequence). The CDR3 region is CAWSRDKRELQDTQYF. CDR3 coding DNA: TGTGCCTGGAGTCGTGATAAGCGGGAGTTGCAAGATACGCAGTATTTT.

This clonotype was detected ten times or more. J is TRBJ1-1 and V is TRBV7-9; a weak D match, TRBD1 (5 bases). CDR3 length equals 14 residues. CDR1 is SEHNR, CDR2 FQNEAQ, per germline (reference sequence). The germline V and J ends were trimmed by 1 base and 8 bases, with 14 bases remaining between them. As DNA, the CDR3 is TGTGCCAGCAGCTTAGGAATCCGGGGCCAAGAAGCTTTCTTT. It encodes CASSLGIRGQEAFF.

Ten or more counts support this clonotype. The J gene is TRBJ2-7, the V gene TRBV12-3 or TRBV12-4; no reliable D call. V gave up 3 bases and J gave up 6 bases, with 9 bases separating them. The CDR3 has 12 amino acids. The CDR3 region is CASSLRHSEQYF. CDR3 sequence (DNA): TGTGCCAGCAGTTTGAGGCATAGCGAGCAGTACTTC.

This clonotype has a count of ten or more. Sequence at one end of the junction differs from germline and may be a read error. The chain is built from TRBV6-2 or TRBV6-3 and TRBJ2-1; D ambiguous. CDR1 is MNHEY and CDR2 is SVGEGT in the germline V gene. CDR3 length equals 12 residues. CDR3 residues: CASSYSSNEQFF. In DNA form, the CDR3 reads TGTGCCAGCAGTTACTCCTCCAATGAGCAGTTCTTC.

The sample holds many counts of this clonotype. The gene calls are TRBV5-5 and TRBJ2-3; the match to TRBD1 covers 10 bases. The CDR3 totals 15 residues. Trimming removed 1 base from V and 5 bases from J; junction bases left unmatched: 4. Looked up from germline, CDR1 is SGHKS and CDR2 is YYEKEE (reference sequence). CDR3 sequence: CASSLSGTGVDTQYF. CDR3 coding DNA: TGTGCCAGCAGCTTGTCCGGGACAGGGGTAGATACGCAGTATTTT.

This clonotype was observed a few times. V usage is TRBV24-1 and J usage is TRBJ2-7; 7 bases are shared with TRBD1. This CDR3 comprises 14 residues. Per the germline V gene, CDR1 is KGHDR and CDR2 is SFDVKD. With V trimmed by 3 bases and J by 4 bases, 5 bases remained unmatched. The CDR3 sequence is CATSDPGTAYEQYF. CDR3 nucleotide sequence: TGTGCCACCAGTGATCCTGGGACAGCGTACGAGCAGTACTTC.

As to this clonotype: Since a much larger clone is just one base distant, this may be a read error. The CDR3 sequence is CASSEGGYRGRSYEQYF. DNA of the CDR3: TGTGCCAGCAGTGAAGGGGGCTACAGGGGAAGGTCCTACGAGCAGTACTTC. This chain uses TRBV6-1 with TRBJ2-7; 7 positions match TRBD1. Germline CDR1 and CDR2: MNHNS and SASEGT. CDR3 length: 17 residues. Trimming cost V 1 base and J 1 base; bases outside gene matches: 10.

This clonotype occurred many times. As DNA, the CDR3 is TGTGCCTGGAGTCTCGCTCGGGACAGGGCCGATTATGGCTACACCTTC. Protein product: CAWSLARDRADYGYTF. The rearrangement links TRBV30 to TRBJ1-2; 9 bases match TRBD1. The CDR3 is 16 residues long. The germline V gene encodes CDR1 GTSNPN and CDR2 SVGIG (reference sequence). V lost 2 bases, J lost 5 bases, and 12 bases stayed unmatched.